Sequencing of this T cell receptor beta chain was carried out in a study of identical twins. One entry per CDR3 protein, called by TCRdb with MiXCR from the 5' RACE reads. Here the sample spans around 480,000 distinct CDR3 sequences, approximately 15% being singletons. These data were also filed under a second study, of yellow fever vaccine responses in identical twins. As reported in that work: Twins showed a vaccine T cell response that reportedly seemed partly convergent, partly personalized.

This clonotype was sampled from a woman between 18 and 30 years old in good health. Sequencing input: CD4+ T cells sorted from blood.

CDR3 amino acids: CSVGTGVRTDTQYF. DNA for the CDR3: TGCAGCGTTGGGACAGGGGTAAGGACAGATACGCAGTATTTT. The rearrangement uses TRBV29-1 and TRBJ2-3; 9 bases align to TRBD1. The trim removed 4 bases at V and 3 bases at J, leaving 5 bases unmatched. CDR1 and CDR2 from the germline V gene are SQVTM and ANQGSEA. CDR3 length: 14 amino acids.